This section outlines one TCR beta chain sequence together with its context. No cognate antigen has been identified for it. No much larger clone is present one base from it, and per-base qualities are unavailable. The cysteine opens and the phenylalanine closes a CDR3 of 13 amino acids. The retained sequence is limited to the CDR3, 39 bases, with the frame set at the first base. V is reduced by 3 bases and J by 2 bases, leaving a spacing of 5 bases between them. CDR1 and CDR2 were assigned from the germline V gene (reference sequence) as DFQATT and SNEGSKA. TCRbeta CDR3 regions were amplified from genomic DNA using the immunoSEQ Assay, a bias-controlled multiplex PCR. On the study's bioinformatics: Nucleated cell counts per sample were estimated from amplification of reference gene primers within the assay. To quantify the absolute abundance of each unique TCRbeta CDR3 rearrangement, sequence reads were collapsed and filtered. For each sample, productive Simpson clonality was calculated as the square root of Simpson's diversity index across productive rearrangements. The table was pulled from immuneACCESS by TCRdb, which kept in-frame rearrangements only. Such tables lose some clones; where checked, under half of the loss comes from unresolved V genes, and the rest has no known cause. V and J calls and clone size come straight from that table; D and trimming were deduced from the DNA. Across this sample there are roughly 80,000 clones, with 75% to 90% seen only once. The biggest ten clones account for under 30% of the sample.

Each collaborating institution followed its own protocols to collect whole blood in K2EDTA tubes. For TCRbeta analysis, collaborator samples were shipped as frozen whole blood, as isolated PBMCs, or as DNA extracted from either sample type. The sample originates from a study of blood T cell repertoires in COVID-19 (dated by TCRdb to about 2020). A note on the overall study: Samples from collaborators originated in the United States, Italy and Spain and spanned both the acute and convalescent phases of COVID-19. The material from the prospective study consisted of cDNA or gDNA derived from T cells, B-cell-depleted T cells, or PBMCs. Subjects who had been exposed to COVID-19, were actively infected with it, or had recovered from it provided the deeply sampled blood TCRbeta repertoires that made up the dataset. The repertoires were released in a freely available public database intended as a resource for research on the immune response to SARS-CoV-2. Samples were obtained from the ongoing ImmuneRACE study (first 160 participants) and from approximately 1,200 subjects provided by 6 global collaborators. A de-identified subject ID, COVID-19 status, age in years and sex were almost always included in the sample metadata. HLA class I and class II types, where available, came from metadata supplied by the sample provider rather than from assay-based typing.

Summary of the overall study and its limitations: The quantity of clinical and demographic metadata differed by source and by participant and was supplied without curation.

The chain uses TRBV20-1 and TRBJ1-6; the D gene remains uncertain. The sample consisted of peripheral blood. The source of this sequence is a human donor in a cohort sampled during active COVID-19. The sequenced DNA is TGCAGTGCTAGTACAGCCTATAATTCACCCCTCCACTTT. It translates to CSASTAYNSPLHF.